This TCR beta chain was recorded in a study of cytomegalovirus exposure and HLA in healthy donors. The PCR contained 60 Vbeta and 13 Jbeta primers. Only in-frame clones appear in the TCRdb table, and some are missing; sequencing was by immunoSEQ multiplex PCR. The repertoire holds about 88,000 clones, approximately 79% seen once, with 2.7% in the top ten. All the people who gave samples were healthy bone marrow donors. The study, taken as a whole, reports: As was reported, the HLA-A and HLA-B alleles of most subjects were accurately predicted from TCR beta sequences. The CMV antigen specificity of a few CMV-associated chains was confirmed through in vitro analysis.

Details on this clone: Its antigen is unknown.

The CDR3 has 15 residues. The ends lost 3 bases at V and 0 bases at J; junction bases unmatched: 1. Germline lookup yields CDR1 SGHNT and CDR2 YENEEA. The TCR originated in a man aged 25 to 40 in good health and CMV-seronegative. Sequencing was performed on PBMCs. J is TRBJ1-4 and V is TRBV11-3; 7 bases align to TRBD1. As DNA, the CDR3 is TGTGCCAGCAGCTTGGGACAGCCAACTAATGAAAAACTGTTTTTT. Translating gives CASSLGQPTNEKLFF.